The clone carrying this T cell receptor (beta chain) was counted ten times or more. What it recognizes is unknown. The sample belongs to a study of glioma-infiltrating T cells. Trimming removed 0 bases from V and 6 bases from J, with 10 bases in between. The V gene's germline CDR1 is SGDLS and CDR2 YYNGEE. This CDR3 region has 14 residues. Study-wide points: Very few CDR3 sequences were shared between tissue and blood.

Using RNA template, CDR3s of TCR alpha and beta were amplified with iRepertoire arm-PCR. TCRdb re-derived calls from the multiplex PCR reads in MiXCR, one entry per CDR3 protein. The sample contains tens of thousands of distinct CDR3 sequences, about 40% of which appear only once. The clonotype was recovered from a human donor with low-grade glioma or glioblastoma, undergoing nonglioma brain surgery, or in good health (not recorded which). The material sequenced was glioma tissue, nonneoplastic brain tissue, or PBMCs (not recorded which). The V gene is TRBV9, the J gene TRBJ2-1; a possible D gene is TRBD2 (6 bases). The CDR3 DNA reads as TGTGCCAGCAGCGTAGGCCCTAGCGCCAATGAGCAGTTCTTC. Translated: CASSVGPSANEQFF.